Sequencing of this T cell receptor (beta chain) was carried out in a study of blood T cell repertoires in COVID-19. Study as a whole: Sources were T cells, B-cell-depleted T cells, or PBMCs; the material itself was cDNA or gDNA.

Data came from immunoSEQ multiplex PCR; TCRdb stores just in-frame clones and leaves some out. The table lists 350,000 to 450,000 clones, 85% to 90% of them singletons. The age range of participants was 18 to 89 years, with residence in about two dozen US areas. Assignments of participants to cohorts depended upon their own reported clinical history. Per germline, CDR1 MNHEY and CDR2 SMNVEV (reference sequence). V lost 5 bases to trimming and J lost 4 bases; unmatched junction nucleotides: 5. The CDR3 loop spans 14 amino acids. This chain joins TRBV27 and TRBJ2-3, with 8 bases aligning to TRBD1. The sequence was obtained from a young woman who had recovered from COVID-19. Sequencing was done on a sample of PBMCs or T cells enriched from blood (not recorded which). CDR3 in amino acids: CASSLTGGSDTQYF. In DNA, the CDR3 is TGTGCCAGCAGTCTCACAGGGGGATCAGATACGCAGTATTTT.